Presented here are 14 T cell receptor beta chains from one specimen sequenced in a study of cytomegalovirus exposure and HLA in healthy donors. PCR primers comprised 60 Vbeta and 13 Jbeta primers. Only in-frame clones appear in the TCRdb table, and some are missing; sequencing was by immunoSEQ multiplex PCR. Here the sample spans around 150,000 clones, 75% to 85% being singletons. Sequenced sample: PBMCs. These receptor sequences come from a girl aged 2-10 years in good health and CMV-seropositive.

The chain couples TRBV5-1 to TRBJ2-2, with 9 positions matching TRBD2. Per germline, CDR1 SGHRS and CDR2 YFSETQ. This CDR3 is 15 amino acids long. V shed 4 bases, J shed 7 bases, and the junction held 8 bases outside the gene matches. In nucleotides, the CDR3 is TGCGCCAGCAGCGCCCTAGCGGGAAAAGGCGGGGAGCTGTTTTTT. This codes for CASSALAGKGGELFF.

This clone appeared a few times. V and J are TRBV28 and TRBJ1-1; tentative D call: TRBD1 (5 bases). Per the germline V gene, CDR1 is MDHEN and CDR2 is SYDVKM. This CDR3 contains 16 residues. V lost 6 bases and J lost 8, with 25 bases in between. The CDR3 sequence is CASREAGGGRREEAFF. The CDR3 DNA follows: TGTGCCAGCAGAGAGGCGGGGGGAGGCCGGAGGGAGGAAGCTTTCTTT.

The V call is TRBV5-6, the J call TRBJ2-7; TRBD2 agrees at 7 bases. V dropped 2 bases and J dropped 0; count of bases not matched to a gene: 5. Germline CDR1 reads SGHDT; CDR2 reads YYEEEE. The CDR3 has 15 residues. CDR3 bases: TGTGCCAGCAGCTTCGGGTTAGCGGGCTCCTACGAGCAGTACTTC. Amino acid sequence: CASSFGLAGSYEQYF.

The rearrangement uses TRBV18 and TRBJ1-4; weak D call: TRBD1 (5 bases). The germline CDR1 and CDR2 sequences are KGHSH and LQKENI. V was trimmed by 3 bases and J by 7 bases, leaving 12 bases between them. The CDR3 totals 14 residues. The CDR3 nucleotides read TGTGCCAGCTCACCGGGAAGGGGCACTGAAAAACTGTTTTTT. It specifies CASSPGRGTEKLFF.

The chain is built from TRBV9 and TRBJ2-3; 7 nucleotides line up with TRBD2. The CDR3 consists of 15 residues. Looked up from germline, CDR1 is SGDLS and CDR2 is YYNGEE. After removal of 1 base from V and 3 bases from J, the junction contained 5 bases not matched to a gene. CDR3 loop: CASSVRAGETDTQYF. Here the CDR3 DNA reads TGTGCCAGCAGCGTACGGGCGGGAGAGACAGATACGCAGTATTTT.

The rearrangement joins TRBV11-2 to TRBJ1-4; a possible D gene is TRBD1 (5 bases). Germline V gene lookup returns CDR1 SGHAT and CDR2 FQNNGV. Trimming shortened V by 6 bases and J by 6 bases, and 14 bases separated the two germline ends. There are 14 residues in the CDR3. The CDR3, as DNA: TGTGCCAGCAGGAGCAGGGTAAAGGATGAAAAACTGTTTTTT. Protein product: CASRSRVKDEKLFF.

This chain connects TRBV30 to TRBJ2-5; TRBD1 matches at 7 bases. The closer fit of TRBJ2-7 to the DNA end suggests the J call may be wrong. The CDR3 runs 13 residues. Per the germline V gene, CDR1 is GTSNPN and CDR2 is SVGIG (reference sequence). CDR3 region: CAWRTGALYEQYF. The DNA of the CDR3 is TGTGCCTGGAGAACAGGGGCGCTATACGAGCAGTACTTC.

DNA of the CDR3: TGTGCCAGCAGCACCCCCAAGGACCTAGCTCAAGCTGCGACTTTGAACACTGAAGCTTTCTTT. Protein sequence: CASSTPKDLAQAATLNTEAFF. The V gene is TRBV21-1, the J gene TRBJ1-1. TRBV21-1 is a pseudogene locus. The CDR3 is made up of 21 amino acids.

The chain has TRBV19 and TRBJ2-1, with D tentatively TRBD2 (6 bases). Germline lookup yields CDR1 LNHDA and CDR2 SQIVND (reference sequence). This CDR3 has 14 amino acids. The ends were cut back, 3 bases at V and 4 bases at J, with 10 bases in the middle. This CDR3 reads CASSIERAYNEQFF. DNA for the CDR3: TGTGCCAGTAGTATCGAGCGGGCTTACAATGAGCAGTTCTTC.

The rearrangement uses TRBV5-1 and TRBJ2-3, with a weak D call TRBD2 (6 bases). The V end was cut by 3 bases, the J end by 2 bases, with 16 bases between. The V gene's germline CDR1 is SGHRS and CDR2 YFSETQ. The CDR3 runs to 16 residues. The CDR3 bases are TGCGCCAGCAGCTGGCCACTAGCAGTGTACACAGATACGCAGTATTTT. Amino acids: CASSWPLAVYTDTQYF.

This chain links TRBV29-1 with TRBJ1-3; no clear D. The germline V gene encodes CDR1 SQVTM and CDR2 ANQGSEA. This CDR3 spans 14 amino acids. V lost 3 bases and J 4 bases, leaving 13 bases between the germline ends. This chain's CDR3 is CSVDPSIGGNTIYF. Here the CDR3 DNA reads TGCAGCGTTGACCCCTCCATCGGGGGAAACACCATATATTTT.

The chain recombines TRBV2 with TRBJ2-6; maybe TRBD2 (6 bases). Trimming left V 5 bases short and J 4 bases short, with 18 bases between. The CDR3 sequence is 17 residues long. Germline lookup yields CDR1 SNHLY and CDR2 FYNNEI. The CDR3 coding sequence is TGTGCCAGCAGTCCCAGGGTCGGGGGAACCGGGGCCAACGTCCTGACTTTC. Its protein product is CASSPRVGGTGANVLTF.

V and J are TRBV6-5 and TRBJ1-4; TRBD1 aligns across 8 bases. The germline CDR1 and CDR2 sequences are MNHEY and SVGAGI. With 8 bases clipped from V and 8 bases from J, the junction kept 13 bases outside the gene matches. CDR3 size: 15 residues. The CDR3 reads CASLLTPGGSEKLFF. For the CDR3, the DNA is TGTGCCAGCCTCCTGACCCCAGGGGGCTCAGAAAAACTGTTTTTT.

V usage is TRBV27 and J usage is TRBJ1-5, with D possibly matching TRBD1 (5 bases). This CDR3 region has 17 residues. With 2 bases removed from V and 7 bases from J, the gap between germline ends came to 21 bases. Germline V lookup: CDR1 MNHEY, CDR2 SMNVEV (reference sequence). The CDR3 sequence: CASSLEGRSAGSQPQHF. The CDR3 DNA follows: TGTGCCAGCAGTTTAGAAGGGCGTTCCGCAGGGTCGCAGCCCCAGCATTTT.